The clone carrying this TCR beta chain was seen many times. The entry originates in a study of T-cell reconstitution after alpha-beta-depleted transplantation in children. Germline CDR1 is SGDLS and CDR2 is YYNGEE. The CDR3 is made up of 12 amino acids. V was trimmed by 0 bases and J by 3 bases, leaving 2 bases between them. As it was prepared, the TCRbeta library received unique molecular identifiers. In TCRdb, the PCR reads were re-called with MiXCR into one record per CDR3 protein. The table lists 600,000 to 700,000 distinct CDR3 sequences, approximately 15% of them singletons. The origin of this receptor is a human donor who donated a stem cell graft to a child with acute myeloid leukemia. Source: PBMCs from the stem cell graft donor, taken from the stem cell graft. The V call is TRBV9, the J call TRBJ2-3, with D uncertain. The CDR3 DNA follows: TGTGCCAGCAGCGTAGGTACAGATACGCAGTATTTT. Its translation: CASSVGTDTQYF.